This entry lists 16 T cell receptor beta chains sequenced from one sample in a study of cytomegalovirus exposure and HLA in healthy donors. The primer mix had 60 Vbeta and 13 Jbeta primers. Produced via immunoSEQ multiplex PCR; TCRdb's table is partial and in-frame only. The profile shows about 120,000 clones, 81% of them singletons. Input material: PBMCs. These receptors originate from a woman aged 30 to 39 in good health and CMV-seronegative.

The chain has TRBV6-1 and TRBJ2-7; a possible D gene is TRBD1 (6 bases). Looked up from germline, CDR1 is MNHNS and CDR2 is SASEGT. V was pared by 1 base and J by 6 bases, with 16 bases between. The CDR3 runs to 15 residues. Here the CDR3 reads CASSEVGAGVGEQYF. The CDR3 coding sequence is TGTGCCAGCAGTGAAGTAGGGGCAGGGGTCGGCGAGCAGTACTTC.

The CDR3 DNA follows: TGTGCCAGCAGCTTAATGGGGGGAGAGAGCCAAGAGACCCAGTACTTC. This sequence encodes CASSLMGGESQETQYF. The V call is TRBV7-3, the J call TRBJ2-5; D is perhaps TRBD2 (6 bases). Germline V gene data show CDR1 as SGHTA and CDR2 as FQGTGA. V lost 1 base and J lost 1, with 13 bases in between. The CDR3 runs 16 residues.

The rearrangement uses TRBV4-3 and TRBJ2-7; TRBD2 matches at 11 bases. This CDR3 region has 16 residues. Germline values: CDR1 LGHNA, CDR2 YSLEER. V was clipped by 5 bases and J by 3 bases; unmatched bases: 9. The DNA of the CDR3 is TGCGCCAGCAGCGATACTGGGACTAGCGGACACTACGAGCAGTACTTC. Amino acid sequence: CASSDTGTSGHYEQYF.

The chain couples TRBV30 to TRBJ2-7, with 9 bases that match TRBD1. In germline, CDR1 is GTSNPN, CDR2 SVGIG (reference sequence). The trim removed 2 bases at V and 2 bases at J, leaving 4 bases unmatched. This CDR3 has 14 residues. The CDR3 protein is CAWSRGQGPYEQYF. CDR3 sequence (DNA): TGTGCCTGGAGTCGGGGACAGGGACCCTACGAGCAGTACTTC.

This clone was detected a few times. The chain carries TRBV7-9 and TRBJ2-1, with D possibly TRBD2 on 5 matching bases. Trimming cost V 4 bases and J 7 bases, with 17 bases left between them. This CDR3 spans 15 amino acids. Germline values: CDR1 SEHNR, CDR2 FQNEAQ (reference sequence). The CDR3: CASSSPHAGHNEQFF. CDR3 coding DNA: TGTGCCAGCAGCTCCCCCCACGCGGGCCATAATGAGCAGTTCTTC.

V gene TRBV5-1 combines with J gene TRBJ2-2, with 8 nucleotides matching TRBD2. CDR3 size: 17 residues. The ends lost 7 bases at V and 0 bases at J; junction bases unmatched: 11. CDR1 and CDR2 (germline): SGHRS, YFSETQ. The CDR3: CASHDTSGATNTGELFF. Here the CDR3 DNA reads TGCGCCAGCCATGATACTAGCGGAGCAACGAACACCGGGGAGCTGTTTTTT.

The rearrangement links TRBV5-4 to TRBJ1-1, with D unclear. CDR1 is SGHNT, CDR2 YYREEE, per germline (reference sequence). CDR3 length: 11 amino acids. The ends were cut back, 7 bases at V and 0 bases at J, with 4 bases in the middle. Here the CDR3 reads CASFMNTEAFF. CDR3 nucleotide sequence: TGTGCCAGCTTCATGAACACTGAAGCTTTCTTT. Full variable domain (rest looked up from reference TRBV5-4 and TRBJ1-1): ETGVTQSPTHLIKTRGQQVTLRCSSQSGHNTVSWYQQALGQGPQFIFQYYREEENGRGNFPPRFSGLQFPNYSSELNVNALELDDSALYLCASFMNTEAFFGQGTRLTVV.

This rearrangement joins TRBV28 to TRBJ2-1, with 9 bases that match TRBD1. The CDR3 is 15 amino acids. CDR1 and CDR2 from the germline V gene are MDHEN and SYDVKM. With 3 bases clipped from V and 8 bases from J, the junction kept 8 bases outside the gene matches. The CDR3 bases are TGTGCCAGCAGTTTGGGGGGACAGGGCTCATATGAGCAGTTCTTC. Translated, it gives CASSLGGQGSYEQFF.

This clone was observed once. The V gene is TRBV28, the J gene TRBJ1-5; 10 bases line up with TRBD1. The CDR3 has 16 amino acids. CDR1 and CDR2 from the germline V gene are MDHEN and SYDVKM. V trimming: 2 bases; J trimming: 6 bases; junction bases outside the gene matches: 7. Written as DNA, the CDR3 is TGTGCCAGCAGTTTACTGAGACAGGGGGCTATTCAGCCCCAGCATTTT. Amino acids: CASSLLRQGAIQPQHF.

J is TRBJ1-5 and V is TRBV19, with TRBD1 matching 8 bases. The CDR3 runs 14 residues. The germline gives CDR1 LNHDA, CDR2 SQIVND (reference sequence). The ends lost 6 bases at V and 4 bases at J; junction bases unmatched: 5. The CDR3 DNA follows: TGTGCCAGTAGCGACAGGGGTGGTAATCAGCCCCAGCATTTT. It is translated as CASSDRGGNQPQHF.

This rearrangement joins TRBV28 to TRBJ1-1; D may be TRBD1 (6 bases). The CDR3 runs 14 residues. The V gene lost 8 bases and the J gene lost 1 base, with 14 bases spanning the gap. Germline loops: CDR1 MDHEN, CDR2 SYDVKM. The CDR3: CASGRGLGNTEAFF. The CDR3 region has the DNA TGTGCCAGCGGGCGGGGGCTGGGGAACACTGAAGCTTTCTTT.

V usage is TRBV19 and J usage is TRBJ2-3; 14 nucleotides align to TRBD2. CDR1 is LNHDA and CDR2 is SQIVND in the germline V gene (reference sequence). V lost 4 bases and J lost 5; bases outside the gene matches: 5. The CDR3 has 16 residues. CDR3 bases: TGTGCCAGTAGTACCGGGACTAGCGGGAGAATAGATACGCAGTATTTT. Encoded protein: CASSTGTSGRIDTQYF.

For this clone: Germline is not matched at one junction end, which may reflect a read error. The chain recombines TRBV6-6 with TRBJ2-3; 14 bases are a match to TRBD2. Germline-derived CDR1 and CDR2 are MNHNY and SVGAGI (reference sequence). The CDR3 has 16 residues. The CDR3 DNA reads TGTGCCAGCACCCCCAGGGGGACTAGCGGGAGAGATATGCAGTATTTT. This sequence encodes CASTPRGTSGRDMQYF.

This clone was seen a single time. V is TRBV27 and J is TRBJ1-2, with D perhaps TRBD1 (5 bases). The CDR3 runs 16 residues. Trimming cost V 2 bases and J 2 bases, with 15 bases left between them. Germline loops: CDR1 MNHEY, CDR2 SMNVEV (reference sequence). The CDR3 DNA reads TGTGCCAGCAGTTTAGGTCGGGGGTCCTCAAACTATGGCTACACCTTC. It codes for CASSLGRGSSNYGYTF.

The V gene is TRBV6-5, the J gene TRBJ2-7; 9 nucleotides align to TRBD2. The junction had 5 bases not matched to a gene; V was cut back by 2 bases and J by 3 bases. The CDR3 has 15 residues. Germline CDR1 reads MNHEY; CDR2 reads SVGAGI. The CDR3, as DNA: TGTGCCAGCAGTTACGGGGCTAGCGGGAACTACGAGCAGTACTTC. Translation gives CASSYGASGNYEQYF.

This chain uses TRBV10-3 with TRBJ2-7; possibly TRBD1 for D (5 bases). Germline loops: CDR1 ENHRY, CDR2 SYGVKD. Trimming left V 6 bases short and J 3 bases short, with 12 bases between. CDR3 length: 13 residues. Written as DNA, the CDR3 is TGTGCCATCAGGCTACAGGATAGCTACGAGCAGTACTTC. It encodes CAIRLQDSYEQYF.